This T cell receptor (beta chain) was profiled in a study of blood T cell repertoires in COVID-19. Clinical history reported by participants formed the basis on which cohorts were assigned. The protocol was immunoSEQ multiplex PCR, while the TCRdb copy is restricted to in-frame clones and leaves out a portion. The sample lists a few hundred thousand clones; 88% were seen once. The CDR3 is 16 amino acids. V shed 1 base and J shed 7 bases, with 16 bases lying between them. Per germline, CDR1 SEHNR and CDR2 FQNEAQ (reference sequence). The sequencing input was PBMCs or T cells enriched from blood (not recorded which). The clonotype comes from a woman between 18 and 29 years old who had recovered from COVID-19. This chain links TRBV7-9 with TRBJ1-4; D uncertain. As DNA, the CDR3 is TGTGCCAGCAGCTTAGGGCCCGGGTCGCTAGGTGAAAAACTGTTTTTT. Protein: CASSLGPGSLGEKLFF. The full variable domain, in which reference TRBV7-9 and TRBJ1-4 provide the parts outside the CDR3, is DTGVSQNPRHKITKRGQNVTFRCDPISEHNRLYWYRQTLGQGPEFLTYFQNEAQLEKSRLLSDRFSAERPKGSFSTLEIQRTEQGDSAMYLCASSLGPGSLGEKLFFGSGTQLSVL.